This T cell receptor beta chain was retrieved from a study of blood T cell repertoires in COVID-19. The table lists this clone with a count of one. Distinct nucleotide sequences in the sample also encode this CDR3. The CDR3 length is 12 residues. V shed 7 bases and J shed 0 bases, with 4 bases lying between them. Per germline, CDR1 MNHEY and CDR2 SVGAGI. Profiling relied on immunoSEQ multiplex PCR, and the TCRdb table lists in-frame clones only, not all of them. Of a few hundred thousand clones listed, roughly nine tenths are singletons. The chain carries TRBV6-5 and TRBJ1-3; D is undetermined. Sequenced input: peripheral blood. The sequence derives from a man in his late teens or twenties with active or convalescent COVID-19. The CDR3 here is CASTSSGNTIYF. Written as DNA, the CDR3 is TGTGCCAGCACGTCCTCTGGAAACACCATATATTTT.